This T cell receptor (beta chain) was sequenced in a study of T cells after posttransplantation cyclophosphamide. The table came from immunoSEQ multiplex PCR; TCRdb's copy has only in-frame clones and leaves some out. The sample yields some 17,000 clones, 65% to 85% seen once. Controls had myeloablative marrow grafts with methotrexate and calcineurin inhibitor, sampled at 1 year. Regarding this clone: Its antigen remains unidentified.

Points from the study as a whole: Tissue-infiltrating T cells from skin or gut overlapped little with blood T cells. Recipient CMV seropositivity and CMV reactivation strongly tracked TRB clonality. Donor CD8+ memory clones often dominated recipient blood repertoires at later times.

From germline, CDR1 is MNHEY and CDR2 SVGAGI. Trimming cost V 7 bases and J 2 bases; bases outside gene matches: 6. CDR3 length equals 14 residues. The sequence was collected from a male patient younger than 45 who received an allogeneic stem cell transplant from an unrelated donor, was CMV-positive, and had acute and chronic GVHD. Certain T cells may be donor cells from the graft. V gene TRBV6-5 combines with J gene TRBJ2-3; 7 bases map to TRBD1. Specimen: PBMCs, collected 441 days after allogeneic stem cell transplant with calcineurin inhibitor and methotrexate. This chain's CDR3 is CASNRQGDTDTQYF. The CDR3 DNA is TGTGCCAGCAATAGACAGGGAGACACAGATACGCAGTATTTT.